This T cell receptor (beta chain) was profiled in a study of T cell responses to AZD1222 COVID-19 vaccine. Study summary: Second-dose intervals of approximately 4 or approximately 12 weeks were pooled.

Sequenced by immunoSEQ multiplex PCR; TCRdb stores in-frame clones only, minus some. The table shows roughly 130,000 clones, with roughly 90% occurring only once. This clone has just a few counts. Its specificity is unknown. General observations from the study: The sample set comprised mostly white British donors with more females, and clonal diversity was possibly underestimated.

CDR3 size: 15 residues. V lost 0 bases and J 2 bases, leaving 10 bases between the germline ends. Germline CDR1 is SGHAT and CDR2 is FQNNGV. The gene calls are TRBV11-2 and TRBJ1-2; D ambiguous. This specimen was peripheral blood, taken on day 0 of AZD1222 vaccination. The TCR sequence derives from an adult in good health. The CDR3 reads CASSLDAGSNYGYTF. The CDR3 bases are TGTGCCAGCAGCTTAGATGCAGGATCAAACTATGGCTACACCTTC.